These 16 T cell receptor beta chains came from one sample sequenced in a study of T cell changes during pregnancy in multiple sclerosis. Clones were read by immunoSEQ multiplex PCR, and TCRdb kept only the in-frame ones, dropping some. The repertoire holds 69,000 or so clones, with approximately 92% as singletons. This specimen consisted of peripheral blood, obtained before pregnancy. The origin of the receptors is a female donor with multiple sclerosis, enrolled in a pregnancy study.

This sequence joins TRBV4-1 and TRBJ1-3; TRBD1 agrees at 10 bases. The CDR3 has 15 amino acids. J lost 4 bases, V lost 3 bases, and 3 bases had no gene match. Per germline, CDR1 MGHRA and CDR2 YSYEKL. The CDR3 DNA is TGCGCCAGCAGCCAGATGACAGGGGGCGGAAACACCATATATTTT. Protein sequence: CASSQMTGGGNTIYF.

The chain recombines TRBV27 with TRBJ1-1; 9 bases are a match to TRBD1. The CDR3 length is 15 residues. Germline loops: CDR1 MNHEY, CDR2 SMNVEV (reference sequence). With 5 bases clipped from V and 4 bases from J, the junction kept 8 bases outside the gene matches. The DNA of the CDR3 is TGTGCCAGCAGTCCCCAACAGGGGGCGGGCACTGAAGCTTTCTTT. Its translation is CASSPQQGAGTEAFF.

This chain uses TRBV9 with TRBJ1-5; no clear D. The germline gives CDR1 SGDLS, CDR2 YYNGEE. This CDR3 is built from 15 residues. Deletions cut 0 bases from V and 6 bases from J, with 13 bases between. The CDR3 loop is CASSVEGIAGQPQHF. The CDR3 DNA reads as TGTGCCAGCAGCGTAGAAGGGATCGCGGGTCAGCCCCAGCATTTT.

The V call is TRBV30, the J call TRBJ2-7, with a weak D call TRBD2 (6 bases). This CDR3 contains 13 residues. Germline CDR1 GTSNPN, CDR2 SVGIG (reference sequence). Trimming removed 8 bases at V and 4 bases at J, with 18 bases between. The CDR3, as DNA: TGTGCCCTGAGGCAGGGAGGAGGGTACGAGCAGTACTTC. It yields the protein CALRQGGGYEQYF.

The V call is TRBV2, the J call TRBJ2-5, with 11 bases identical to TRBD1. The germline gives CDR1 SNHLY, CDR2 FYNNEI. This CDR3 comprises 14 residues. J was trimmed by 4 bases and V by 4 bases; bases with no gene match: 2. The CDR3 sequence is CASSGDRGTETQYF. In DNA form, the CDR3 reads TGTGCCAGCAGTGGGGACAGGGGGACAGAGACCCAGTACTTC. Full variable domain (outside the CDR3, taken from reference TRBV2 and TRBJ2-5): EPEVTQTPSHQVTQMGQEVILRCVPISNHLYFYWYRQILGQKVEFLVSFYNNEISEKSEIFDDQFSVERPDGSNFTLKIRSTKLEDSAMYFCASSGDRGTETQYFGPGTRLLVL.

CDR3 region: CASSLVGAGANVLTF. The CDR3 DNA reads TGTGCCAGCAGCTTAGTAGGGGCTGGGGCCAACGTCCTGACTTTC. The rearrangement uses TRBV7-3 and TRBJ2-6, with a possible D match to TRBD1 (5 bases). Per the germline V gene, CDR1 is SGHTA and CDR2 is FQGTGA. CDR3 length: 15 residues. V lost 2 bases to trimming and J lost 2 bases, with 7 bases between them.

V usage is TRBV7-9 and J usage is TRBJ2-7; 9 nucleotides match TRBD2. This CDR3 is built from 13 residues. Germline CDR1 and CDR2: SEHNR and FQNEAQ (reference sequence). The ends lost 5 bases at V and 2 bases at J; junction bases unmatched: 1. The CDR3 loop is CASSPSGTYEQYF. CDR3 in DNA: TGTGCCAGCAGCCCTAGCGGGACCTACGAGCAGTACTTC.

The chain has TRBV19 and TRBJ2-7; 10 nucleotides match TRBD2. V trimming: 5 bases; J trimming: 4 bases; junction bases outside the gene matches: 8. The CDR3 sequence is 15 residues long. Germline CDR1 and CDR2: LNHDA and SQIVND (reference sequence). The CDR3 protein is CASSPGSSGSYEQYF. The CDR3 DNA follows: TGTGCCAGTAGTCCGGGATCTAGCGGGAGTTACGAGCAGTACTTC.

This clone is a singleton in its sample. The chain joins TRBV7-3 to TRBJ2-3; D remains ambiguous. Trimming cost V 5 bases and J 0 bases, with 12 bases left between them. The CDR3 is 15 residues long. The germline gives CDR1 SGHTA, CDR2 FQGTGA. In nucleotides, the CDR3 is TGTGCCAGCAGCCCTCGCGGTGGGAGCACAGATACGCAGTATTTT. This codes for CASSPRGGSTDTQYF.

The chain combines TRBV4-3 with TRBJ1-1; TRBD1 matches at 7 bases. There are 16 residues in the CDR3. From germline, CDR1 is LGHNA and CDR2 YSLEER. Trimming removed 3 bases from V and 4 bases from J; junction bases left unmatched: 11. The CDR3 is CASSHRQGALTTEAFF. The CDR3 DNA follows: TGCGCCAGCAGCCACAGACAGGGAGCTTTGACCACTGAAGCTTTCTTT.

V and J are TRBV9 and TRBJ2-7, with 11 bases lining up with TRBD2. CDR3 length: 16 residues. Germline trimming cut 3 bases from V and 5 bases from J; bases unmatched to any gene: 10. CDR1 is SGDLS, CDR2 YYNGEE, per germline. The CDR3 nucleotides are TGTGCCAGCAGCGCTACCTTAGCGGGAGGGTCCGACGAGCAGTACTTC. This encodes CASSATLAGGSDEQYF. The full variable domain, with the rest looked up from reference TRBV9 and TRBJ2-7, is DSGVTQTPKHLITATGQRVTLRCSPRSGDLSVYWYQQSLDQGLQFLIQYYNGEERAKGNILERFSAQQFPDLHSELNLSSLELGDSALYFCASSATLAGGSDEQYFGPGTRLTVT.

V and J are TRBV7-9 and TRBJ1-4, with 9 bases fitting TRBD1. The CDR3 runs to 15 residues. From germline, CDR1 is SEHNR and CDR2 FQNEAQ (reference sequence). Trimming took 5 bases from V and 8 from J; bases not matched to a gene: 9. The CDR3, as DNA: TGTGCCAGCAGCCACGGGACAGGGATCTTGGAAAAACTGTTTTTT. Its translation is CASSHGTGILEKLFF.

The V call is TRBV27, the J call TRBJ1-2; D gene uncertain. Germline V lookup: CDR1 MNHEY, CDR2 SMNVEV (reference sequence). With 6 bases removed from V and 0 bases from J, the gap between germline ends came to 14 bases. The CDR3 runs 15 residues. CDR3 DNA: TGTGCCAGCAGCGCCTCGACGGGAGCTAACTATGGCTACACCTTC. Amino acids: CASSASTGANYGYTF.

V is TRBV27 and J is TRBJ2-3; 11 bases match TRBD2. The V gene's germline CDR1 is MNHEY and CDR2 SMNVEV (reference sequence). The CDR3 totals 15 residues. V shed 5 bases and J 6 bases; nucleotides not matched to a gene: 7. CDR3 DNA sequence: TGTGCCAGCAGTCTTACTAGCGGGAGTAGGGATACGCAGTATTTT. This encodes CASSLTSGSRDTQYF.

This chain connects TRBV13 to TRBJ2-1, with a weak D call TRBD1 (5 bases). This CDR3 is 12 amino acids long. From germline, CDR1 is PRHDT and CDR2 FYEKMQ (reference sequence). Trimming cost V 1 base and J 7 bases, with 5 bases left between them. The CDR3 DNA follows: TGTGCCAGCAGCTTAGAGGGGAATGAGCAGTTCTTC. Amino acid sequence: CASSLEGNEQFF.

In DNA, the CDR3 is TGTGCCAGCAGCAAAGCGCGGGACAGGGATTTGGAGGATGAAAAACTGTTTTTT. Protein sequence: CASSKARDRDLEDEKLFF. The J gene is TRBJ1-4, the V gene TRBV21-1; the D call of TRBD1 is as the table states it, not checked on the DNA. TRBV21-1 is tagged as a pseudogene. The CDR3 is made up of 18 amino acids.